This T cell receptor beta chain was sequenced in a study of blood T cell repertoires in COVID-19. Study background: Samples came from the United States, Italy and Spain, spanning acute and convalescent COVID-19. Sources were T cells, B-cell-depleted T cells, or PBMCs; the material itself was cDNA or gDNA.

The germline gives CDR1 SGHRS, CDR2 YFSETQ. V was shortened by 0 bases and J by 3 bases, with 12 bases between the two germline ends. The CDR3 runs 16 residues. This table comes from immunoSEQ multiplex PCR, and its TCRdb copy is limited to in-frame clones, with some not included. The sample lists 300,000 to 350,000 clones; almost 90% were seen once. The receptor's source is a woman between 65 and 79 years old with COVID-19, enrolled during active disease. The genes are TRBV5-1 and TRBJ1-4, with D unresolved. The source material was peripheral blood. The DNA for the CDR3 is TGCGCCAGCAGCTTGGAACCTACAGTATCTAATGAAAAACTGTTTTTT. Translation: CASSLEPTVSNEKLFF.